What follows are 5 T cell receptor beta chains derived from one specimen sequenced in a study of T cell changes during pregnancy in multiple sclerosis. TCRdb keeps only in-frame clones here, not all; method: immunoSEQ multiplex PCR. This repertoire shows more than 55,000 clones, around nine tenths found once; its top ten account for approximately 1%. The input for sequencing was peripheral blood, taken in the third trimester of pregnancy. These receptors originate from a female donor with multiple sclerosis, enrolled in a pregnancy study.

This chain links TRBV5-8 with TRBJ2-3; TRBD1 matches 10 bases. Germline loops: CDR1 SGHTS, CDR2 YDEGEE. The J segment lost 3 bases and the V segment lost 6 bases, leaving 7 bases of the junction unmatched. The CDR3 covers 15 residues. Written as DNA, the CDR3 is TGTGCCAGCAACCCGAGGACAGGGGGGACAGATACGCAGTATTTT. Its protein is CASNPRTGGTDTQYF.

The V gene is TRBV7-2, the J gene TRBJ2-1, with 9 bases matching TRBD2. The ends lost 5 bases at V and 4 bases at J; junction bases unmatched: 6. From germline, CDR1 is SGHTA and CDR2 FQGNSA. CDR3 length equals 15 residues. This CDR3 reads CASSLTSGQYNEQFF. For the CDR3, the DNA is TGTGCCAGCAGCCTAACTAGCGGGCAATACAATGAGCAGTTCTTC.

The V and J genes are TRBV19 and TRBJ2-7, with TRBD1 identical over 8 bases. V shed 0 bases and J 3 bases; nucleotides not matched to a gene: 4. Germline assignment: CDR1 LNHDA and CDR2 SQIVND (reference sequence). The CDR3 length is 15 residues. In nucleotides, the CDR3 is TGTGCCAGTAGTATAGATGGGACAGGCTTCTACGAGCAGTACTTC. Translated: CASSIDGTGFYEQYF.

About this clone: Other DNA sequences in this sample translate to the same CDR3. The rearrangement uses TRBV5-1 and TRBJ2-7; 8 bases line up with TRBD1. Losses at the gene ends were 4 bases for V and 2 bases for J; bases not matched to a gene: 5. The CDR3 extends over 14 amino acids. The germline V gene encodes CDR1 SGHRS and CDR2 YFSETQ. The CDR3 loop reads CASSPGTGAYEQYF. Here the CDR3 DNA reads TGCGCCAGCAGCCCAGGGACAGGCGCCTACGAGCAGTACTTC.

The J gene is TRBJ2-1, the V gene TRBV7-9, with 7 bases aligning to TRBD1. The CDR3 has 14 residues. Looked up from germline, CDR1 is SEHNR and CDR2 is FQNEAQ (reference sequence). V shed 4 bases and J 7 bases; nucleotides not matched to a gene: 7. In DNA, the CDR3 is TGTGCCAGCAGCTCAATGACAGGGAAGAATGAGCAGTTCTTC. It translates to CASSSMTGKNEQFF.